This T cell receptor (beta chain) was sequenced for a study of T cells in Graves' hyperthyroidism and ophthalmopathy (dated by TCRdb to the late 2010s). Regarding the study in general: Peripheral blood samples were taken at initial diagnosis, before any treatment was given. A discovery cohort of about a hundred patients, roughly 45 with Graves' ophthalmopathy and 55 to 60 with stable Graves' hyperthyroidism, was used to find distinguishing TCR V-J signatures. Prospective prediction of ophthalmopathy was tested in an independent validation cohort of fewer than 20 hyperthyroidism patients and 15 to 17 patients who later progressed to ophthalmopathy. For training and testing, the 100 or so patients in the discovery cohort were randomly divided in a 7:3 ratio. In addition, the study compared T-cell repertoires in thyroid tissue and in blood from roughly 6 Graves' hyperthyroidism patients. After sampling, hyperthyroidism patients received methimazole starting at 30 mg daily, and ophthalmopathy patients received high-dose intravenous methylprednisolone. TCR Vbeta CDR3 sequencing of roughly 140 peripheral blood samples (fewer than 45 ophthalmopathy, under 80 hyperthyroidism and some 17 progressor patients) is reported in the paper. Results and caveats for the whole study, not just this receptor: Ophthalmopathy was separated from stable hyperthyroidism by a 13 V-J signature model, with around 90% sensitivity and about 81% specificity obtained in cross-validation and 80%/75% obtained in testing. Most expanded thyroid clonotypes (frequency above 0.001) were also found in blood, which suggests that blood repertoires may mirror thyroid immune responses. Sample size was not statistically predetermined, and investigators were not blinded to group allocation. In validation, the model predicted progression to ophthalmopathy with approximately 70% sensitivity and approximately 78% specificity, a median of about 6 months before onset.

Stable Graves' hyperthyroidism was defined as the absence of progression to ophthalmopathy over 18 months of follow-up. Hyperthyroidism patients were newly diagnosed, had a disease duration of under 2 months, and were aged 18 to 65 years. Patients with uncontrolled infections, other autoimmune diseases, pregnancy or lactation were excluded. Diagnoses were based on clinical symptoms, serum thyroxine and TRAb, thyroid ultrasound and orbital computed tomography. PBMCs were separated from roughly 10 ml of fresh peripheral blood using Ficoll-Paque density gradient centrifugation. Trizol reagent was used to extract total RNA, and RNA quality was then checked on an Agilent 2100 Bioanalyzer. This clonotype was observed many times. Its antigen is currently not known. The record has no base qualities; no much larger clone is one base away. The CDR3 measures 13 amino acids from cysteine to phenylalanine. The CDR3 DNA has 39 bases and is translated from base 1. Per the germline V gene (reference sequence), GTSNPN is the CDR1 and SVGIG is the CDR2. At the junction V is shortened by 0 bases and J by 5 bases; bases outside the gene matches: 3.

TCR beta CDR3 regions were amplified from RNA transcripts. For the first round of RT-PCR on the TCR CDR3, the HTBI primer set was used together with the Qiagen OneStep RT-PCR kit. The libraries were constructed in a second round of multiplex PCR and then size-selected and purified. Sequencing of the libraries was done on an Illumina HiSeq2000 using paired-end 100 bp reads. The source study handled its data this way. SOAPnuke was used to process the raw data, removing reads that contained adapters or uncalled bases, had a mean Phred below 15, or lacked an exact match to the constant primer or identifier. COPE v1.2.5 was used to merge the high-quality paired reads, and each unique nucleotide sequence was defined as a clonotype. MiTCR v1.1 was used to align the clonotypes against IMGT TRBV, TRBD and TRBJ reference segments. Analysis was restricted to V-J combinations with a frequency above 0.0001, which covered about 99% of repertoires. A TCS score was defined as the ratio between F50 (clonal expansion) and ExV (chaos), using BLOSUM62-based TCRdist between CDR3 peptides within each V-J. Welch's t-statistics and random forest reduced approximately 520 V-J features to about 13, which were used in a naive Bayes classifier (R e1071). Through fastp at Q25 and MiXCR, TCRdb rebuilt clones from the public reads, retaining in-frame beta chains. Entries that share a CDR3 protein sequence are merged under the most common genes and DNA. TCRdb's processing, not the authors', yielded these V and J calls. The sample table contains roughly 700,000 distinct CDR3 sequences; only one count was recorded for less than 15% of them. Together, the top ten hold roughly a tenth of the sample.

Sequencing was carried out using blood. This sequence was found in a woman between 18 and 29 years old with Graves' hyperthyroidism. The V gene is TRBV30 and the J gene is TRBJ2-7; TRBD1 agrees with 8 junctional bases. Read as DNA, the sequence is TGTGCCTGGAGTGTACAGGGGGGTAACGAGCAGTACTTC. Its amino acids are CAWSVQGGNEQYF.